The entry that follows covers one T cell receptor (beta chain) sequence. This sample is part of a study of CD8 T cells in Susac syndrome. Sequencing targeted TCR beta in blood CD8+ and CD4+ T cells. Negative isolation was used for CD8+ and CD4+ T cells and FACS enrichment for TEMRA cells. Random-hexamer reverse transcription was applied to roughly 0.5 to 1 ug RNA. With immunoSEQ multiplex PCR, TCR beta CDR3 was amplified across 54 Vbeta and 13 Jbeta. Using its own MiXCR run on the immunoSEQ multiplex PCR reads, TCRdb lists one record per CDR3 protein. The sample consists of about 250,000 distinct CDR3 sequences, 93% of them appearing once. V lost 1 base, J lost 1 base, and 10 bases stayed unmatched. Per germline, CDR1 LNHDA and CDR2 SQIVND (reference sequence). The CDR3 consists of 18 residues.

The clonotype comes from a human donor with multiple sclerosis. The sample was CD4+ T cells from PBMCs. V gene TRBV19 combines with J gene TRBJ1-2, with TRBD1 matching over 9 bases. The CDR3 here is CASSIAHIPGQGNYGYTF. DNA of the CDR3: TGTGCCAGTAGTATAGCCCATATTCCGGGACAGGGTAACTATGGCTACACCTTC. The whole variable domain, filled in from reference TRBV19 and TRBJ1-2, reads DGGITQSPKYLFRKEGQNVTLSCEQNLNHDAMYWYRQDPGQGLRLIYYSQIVNDFQKGDIAEGYSVSREKKESFPLTVTSAQKNPTAFYLCASSIAHIPGQGNYGYTFGSGTRLTVV.